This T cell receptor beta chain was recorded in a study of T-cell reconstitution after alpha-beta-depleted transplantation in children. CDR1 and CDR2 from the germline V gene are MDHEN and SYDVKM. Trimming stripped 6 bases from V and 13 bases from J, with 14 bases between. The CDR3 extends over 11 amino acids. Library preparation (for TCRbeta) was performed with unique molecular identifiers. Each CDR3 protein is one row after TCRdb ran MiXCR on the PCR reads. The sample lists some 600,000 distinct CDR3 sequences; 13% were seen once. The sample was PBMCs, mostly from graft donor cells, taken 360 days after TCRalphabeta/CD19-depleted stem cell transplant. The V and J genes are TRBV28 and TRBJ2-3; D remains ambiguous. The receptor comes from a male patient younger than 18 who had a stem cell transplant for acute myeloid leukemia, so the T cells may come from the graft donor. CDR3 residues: CASSDHAREYF. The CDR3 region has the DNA TGTGCCAGCAGCGACCACGCCAGAGAGTATTTT.